The rows below give T cell receptor beta chains drawn from one sample of a study of cytomegalovirus exposure and HLA in healthy donors. This table comes from immunoSEQ multiplex PCR, and its TCRdb copy is limited to in-frame clones, with some not included. This sample yields about 160,000 clones, of which under 85% are seen a single time; about 4% belongs to the top ten. The sample taken for sequencing was PBMCs. These receptors all stem from a man aged 45 to 65 in good health and CMV-seropositive. Each CDR3 is given with its conserved first and last residue. Each record gives: D gene, clone size, J gene, V gene, CDR3 DNA, CDR3 protein. D genes are given only for firm matches. Not all rows give a size; the values are once, few, many and, for expanded clones, a class.

TRBD2,.,TRBJ2-7,TRBV30,TGTGCCTGGAGTGGAGGTAGCGGGAGTTACGAGCAGTACTTC,CAWSGGSGSYEQYF
.,.,TRBJ2-4,TRBV28,TGTGCCAGCAGTCAAATAAACATTCAGTACTTC,CASSQINIQYF
.,once,TRBJ2-7,TRBV27,TGTGCCAGCAGTTTAGGTGCTAGCAATGAGCAGTACTTC,CASSLGASNEQYF
TRBD1,.,TRBJ1-6,TRBV5-1,TGCGCCAGCAGCTTCGGACAGGGGGCGTATAATTCACCCCTCCACTTT,CASSFGQGAYNSPLHF
.,.,TRBJ1-1,TRBV10-3,TGTGCCATCAGTGAGTCAGTGGTATTGGGGGCGGACACTGAAGCTTTCTTT,CAISESVVLGADTEAFF
.,.,TRBJ2-5,TRBV6-5,TGTGCCAGCAGCTCCCTGACTAGTAATCAAGAGACCCAGTACTTC,CASSSLTSNQETQYF
.,few,TRBJ1-1,TRBV19,TGTGCCAGTTCAGGGCTAACTGAAGCTTTCTTT,CASSGLTEAFF
.,.,TRBJ2-7,TRBV6-6,TGTGCCGACTATTACCCACAGGGAAGTTCCCACGAGCAGTACTTC,CADYYPQGSSHEQYF
TRBD1,.,TRBJ1-2,TRBV5-1,TGCGCCAGCACACCGGGACAGGGTGAACCCTGGTCCCTTATATATGGCTACACCTTC,CASTPGQGEPWSLIYGYTF
TRBD2,.,TRBJ2-3,TRBV7-3,TGTGCCAGCAGCTTAATGGCGGGGGGATCCACAGATACGCAGTATTTT,CASSLMAGGSTDTQYF
.,.,TRBJ1-1,TRBV7-9,TGTGCCAGCAGCTTAGGATGGGGGGGTTTACGGGACACTGAAGCTTTCTTT,CASSLGWGGLRDTEAFF
TRBD1,.,TRBJ2-1,TRBV18,TGTGCCAGCTCACTCCCCGGACAGGTTAACAATGAGCAGTTCTTC,CASSLPGQVNNEQFF
.,.,TRBJ2-3,TRBV7-9,TGTGCCAGCAGCTTATTTGGGACTCACACAGATACGCAGTATTTT,CASSLFGTHTDTQYF
.,few,TRBJ1-5,TRBV19,TGTGCCAGTAGTATGGGCCAGGGGAATCAGCCCCAGCATTTT,CASSMGQGNQPQHF
TRBD2,.,TRBJ2-7,TRBV5-1,TGCGCCAGCAGCTTGGCCTCTGGGACTACTACCCTGGAGCAGTACTTC,CASSLASGTTTLEQYF
.,few,TRBJ1-4,TRBV5-1,TGCGCCAGCAGCTTGCGTCCCCGGACAAATGAAAAACTGTTTTTT,CASSLRPRTNEKLFF
.,few,TRBJ1-1,TRBV7-8,TGTGCCAGCAGCTTAGGTCAGAAGAACACTGAAGCTTTCTTT,CASSLGQKNTEAFF
TRBD1,.,TRBJ2-3,TRBV28,TGTGCCAGCAGTCCGGGACAGGGGGCAGATACGCAGTATTTT,CASSPGQGADTQYF
.,.,TRBJ2-3,TRBV30,TGTGCCTGGAGTGATAGCTTAGCAGATACGCAGTATTTT,CAWSDSLADTQYF
.,.,TRBJ2-5,TRBV5-8,TGTGCCAGCAGAGGGGGGGCTGAAGAGACCCAGTACTTC,CASRGGAEETQYF
TRBD2,.,TRBJ2-1,TRBV28,TGTGCCAGCAGTACCCCGAGCGGGGGCTACAATGAGCAGTTCTTC,CASSTPSGGYNEQFF
.,.,TRBJ2-3,TRBV7-6,TGTGCCAGCAGCTCTGCGGAGGGGGCTAGTCGTCGTGTGGATACGCAGTATTTT,CASSSAEGASRRVDTQYF
.,.,TRBJ2-5,TRBV9,TGTGCCAGCAGCGCATTAGCGGAACCAGTGGAGACCCAGTACTTC,CASSALAEPVETQYF
TRBD2,few,TRBJ2-7,TRBV7-2,TGTGCCAGCAGCTCCCCTTTCGGGGGGGCCTCTTTCGAGCAGTACTTC,CASSSPFGGASFEQYF
TRBD2,.,TRBJ2-1,TRBV7-3,TGTGCCAGCAGCTTGGGGACTAGTTCCTACAATGAGCAGTTCTTC,CASSLGTSSYNEQFF
.,.,TRBJ2-2,TRBV27,TGTGCCACCCTGCTGAGCACCGGGGAGCTGTTTTTT,CATLLSTGELFF